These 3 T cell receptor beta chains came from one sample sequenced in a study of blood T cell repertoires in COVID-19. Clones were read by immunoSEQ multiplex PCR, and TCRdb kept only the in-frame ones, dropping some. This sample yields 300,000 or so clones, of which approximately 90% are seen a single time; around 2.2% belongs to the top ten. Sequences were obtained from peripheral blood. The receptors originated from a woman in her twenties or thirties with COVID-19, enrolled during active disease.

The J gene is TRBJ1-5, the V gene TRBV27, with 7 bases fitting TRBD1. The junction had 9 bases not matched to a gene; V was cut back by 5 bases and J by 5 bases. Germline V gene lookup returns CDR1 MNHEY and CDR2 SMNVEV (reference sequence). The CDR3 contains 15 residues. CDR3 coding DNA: TGTGCCAGCAGTGTTAGCTGGGACAGCCATCAGCCCCAGCATTTT. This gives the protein CASSVSWDSHQPQHF.

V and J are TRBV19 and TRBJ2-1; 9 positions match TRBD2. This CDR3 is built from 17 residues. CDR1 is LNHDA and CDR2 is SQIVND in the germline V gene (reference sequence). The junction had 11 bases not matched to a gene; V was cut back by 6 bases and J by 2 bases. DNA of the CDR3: TGTGCCAGTAGCATAAGAGTAGCGGGAGTCCCCTACAATGAGCAGTTCTTC. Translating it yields CASSIRVAGVPYNEQFF.

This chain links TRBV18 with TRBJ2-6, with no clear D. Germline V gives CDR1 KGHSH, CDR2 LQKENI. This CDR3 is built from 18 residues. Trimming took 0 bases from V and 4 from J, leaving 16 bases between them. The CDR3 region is CASSPPLEAWLGANVLTF. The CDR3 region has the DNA TGTGCCAGCTCACCACCCCTAGAGGCTTGGTTAGGGGCCAACGTCCTGACTTTC.